Each of the 23 T cell receptor beta chains below was sequenced from the same sample in a study of shared clonotypes between healthy human individuals. The data were produced by immunoSEQ multiplex PCR, yet TCRdb's version contains in-frame clones alone and is incomplete. The table includes 1.4 million to 1.5 million clones, over 95% detected once. The sample taken for sequencing was naive CD4+ T cells sorted from blood. Specified subset: CD45RA+ positively selected. All receptors come from a man aged 25-45 years in good health.

This chain joins TRBV5-6 and TRBJ2-1, with 10 bases fitting TRBD2. CDR1 is SGHDT and CDR2 is YYEEEE in the germline V gene. J lost 4 bases, V lost 3 bases, and 16 bases had no gene match. There are 19 residues in the CDR3. CDR3 amino acids: CASSYPGLAIGGDYNEQFF. The CDR3, as DNA: TGTGCCAGCAGCTATCCGGGACTAGCGATAGGAGGAGATTACAATGAGCAGTTCTTC. Drawing the rest from reference TRBV5-6 and TRBJ2-1, the complete variable domain is DAGVTQSPTHLIKTRGQQVTLRCSPKSGHDTVSWYQQALGQGPQFIFQYYEEEERQRGNFPDRFSGHQFPNYSSELNVNALLLGDSALYLCASSYPGLAIGGDYNEQFFGPGTRLTVL.

The rearrangement joins TRBV5-4 to TRBJ2-2; unclear D gene. This CDR3 has 15 amino acids. Between the trimmed V and J ends, which lost 4 bases and 5 bases, there was a span of 15 bases. Germline values: CDR1 SGHNT, CDR2 YYREEE (reference sequence). This chain's CDR3 is CASSPDPLSTGELFF. DNA for the CDR3: TGTGCCAGCAGCCCGGACCCCCTTTCGACCGGGGAGCTGTTTTTT.

V usage is TRBV7-2 and J usage is TRBJ2-2; TRBD2 aligns across 13 bases. V trimming: 5 bases; J trimming: 0 bases; junction bases outside the gene matches: 9. Germline CDR1 is SGHTA and CDR2 is FQGNSA. The CDR3 spans 19 residues. CDR3 DNA sequence: TGTGCCAGCAGCCTCCCGGGACTAGCGGGACCCGCGAACACCGGGGAGCTGTTTTTT. The encoded protein is CASSLPGLAGPANTGELFF.

V usage is TRBV6-1 and J usage is TRBJ2-2, with unresolved D. Trimming pared 1 base from V and 4 bases from J, leaving 13 bases between. CDR1 and CDR2 (germline): MNHNS, SASEGT. This CDR3 contains 16 residues. The CDR3: CASSEVGGYLTGELFF. As DNA, the CDR3 is TGTGCCAGCAGTGAAGTAGGTGGCTACCTCACCGGGGAGCTGTTTTTT.

This sequence joins TRBV5-1 and TRBJ2-4, with D uncertain. The germline V gene has CDR1 SGHRS and CDR2 YFSETQ. The length of the CDR3 is 17 residues. V was cut by 0 bases and J by 0 bases, with 13 bases left in between. Here the CDR3 reads CASSLVAALLAKNIQYF. DNA for the CDR3: TGCGCCAGCAGCTTGGTTGCCGCCCTACTAGCCAAAAACATTCAGTACTTC.

The chain employs TRBV18 and TRBJ1-4; no definite D call. Between the trimmed V and J ends, which lost 2 bases and 0 bases, there was a span of 10 bases. The CDR3 is made up of 16 amino acids. The germline CDR1 and CDR2 sequences are KGHSH and LQKENI. CDR3 residues: CASSPNAVATNEKLFF. The CDR3, as DNA: TGTGCCAGCTCACCAAACGCGGTTGCAACTAATGAAAAACTGTTTTTT. Looking up the rest from reference TRBV18 and TRBJ1-4 gives the full variable domain: NAGVMQNPRHLVRRRGQEARLRCSPMKGHSHVYWYRQLPEEGLKFMVYLQKENIIDESGMPKERFSAEFPKEGPSILRIQQVVRGDSAAYFCASSPNAVATNEKLFFGSGTQLSVL.

The sample holds one count of this clone. The chain combines TRBV6-5 with TRBJ2-7; D unresolved. Trimming stripped 6 bases from V and 3 bases from J, with 6 bases between. Looked up from germline, CDR1 is MNHEY and CDR2 is SVGAGI. The CDR3 runs 11 residues. In DNA, the CDR3 is TGTGCCAGCAGATATGACTACGAGCAGTACTTC. It is translated as CASRYDYEQYF.

V usage is TRBV25-1 and J usage is TRBJ2-3, with 7 bases aligning to TRBD2. The CDR3 consists of 16 residues. Germline trimming cut 6 bases from V and 3 bases from J; bases unmatched to any gene: 12. CDR1 and CDR2 (germline): MGHDK, SYGVNS. CDR3 coding DNA: TGTGCCAGCAGCGCCCGGGCGGGAGTCTCTACAGATACGCAGTATTTT. As protein: CASSARAGVSTDTQYF.

This chain links TRBV7-3 with TRBJ2-1; tentatively, D is TRBD2 (7 bases). Per the germline V gene, CDR1 is SGHTA and CDR2 is FQGTGA. The V and J ends lost 5 bases and 10 bases respectively, with 15 bases between them. The CDR3 extends over 13 amino acids. The CDR3 nucleotides read TGTGCCAGCAGCCCCCGCGAGGGGGGGGAGCAGTTCTTC. Translation: CASSPREGGEQFF.

This chain links TRBV7-7 with TRBJ2-7; 7 nucleotides align to TRBD2. The CDR3 is 16 residues long. Germline-derived CDR1 and CDR2 are SSHAT and FNYEAQ (reference sequence). V was clipped by 5 bases and J by 2 bases; unmatched bases: 12. CDR3 sequence (DNA): TGTGCCAGCAGCCCCTGGGGGGGGGAGGGCCCCTACGAGCAGTACTTC. Its protein is CASSPWGGEGPYEQYF.

The chain employs TRBV28 and TRBJ1-1, with 8 nucleotides matching TRBD1. The CDR3 consists of 17 residues. J was trimmed by 3 bases and V by 5 bases; bases with no gene match: 14. Germline CDR1 and CDR2: MDHEN and SYDVKM. CDR3 DNA: TGTGCCAGCAGTCGGAGGGACTTCAGGGGGCCATACACTGAAGCTTTCTTT. This gives the protein CASSRRDFRGPYTEAFF.

The chain recombines TRBV15 with TRBJ1-2; TRBD1 agrees at 9 bases. The ends lost 3 bases at V and 7 bases at J; junction bases unmatched: 9. CDR1 and CDR2 from the germline V gene are LNHNV and YYDKDF (reference sequence). This CDR3 contains 15 residues. The CDR3 DNA sequence: TGTGCCACCAGCAGCCACAGACAGGGGGTAGGTGGCTACACCTTC. This translates into CATSSHRQGVGGYTF. The full variable domain, its missing parts supplied by reference TRBV15 and TRBJ1-2, is DAMVIQNPRYQVTQFGKPVTLSCSQTLNHNVMYWYQQKSSQAPKLLFHYYDKDFNNEADTPDNFQSRRPNTSFCFLDIRSPGLGDTAMYLCATSSHRQGVGGYTFGSGTRLTVV.

This rearrangement joins TRBV4-1 to TRBJ2-7, with unresolved D. The V and J ends lost 3 bases and 3 bases respectively, with 12 bases between them. CDR3 length equals 14 residues. Looked up from germline, CDR1 is MGHRA and CDR2 is YSYEKL. DNA of the CDR3: TGCGCCAGCAGCCAGGAGACTTCCCGCTACGAGCAGTACTTC. It specifies CASSQETSRYEQYF.

This clone appeared a single time. This rearrangement joins TRBV11-2 to TRBJ2-7; maybe TRBD1 (7 bases). CDR1 is SGHAT and CDR2 is FQNNGV in the germline V gene. V lost 1 base and J lost 1, with 17 bases in between. This CDR3 is built from 17 residues. This chain's CDR3 is CASSLVGRGAMSYEQYF. In DNA form, the CDR3 reads TGTGCCAGCAGCTTAGTCGGCAGGGGGGCAATGTCCTACGAGCAGTACTTC.

This sequence joins TRBV27 and TRBJ2-6; D ambiguous. Trimming removed 10 bases at V and 1 base at J, with 11 bases between. Germline assignment: CDR1 MNHEY and CDR2 SMNVEV (reference sequence). The CDR3 sequence is 14 residues long. Written as DNA, the CDR3 is TGTGCCACCTCGAAGCAGTCTGGGGCCAACGTCCTGACTTTC. Translation gives CATSKQSGANVLTF.

The chain links TRBV29-1 to TRBJ2-5; D gene unclear. This CDR3 spans 12 amino acids. V shed 1 base and J shed 5 bases, with 8 bases lying between them. CDR1 and CDR2 from the germline V gene are SQVTM and ANQGSEA. The CDR3 spells CSVEGLGETQYF. CDR3 DNA sequence: TGCAGCGTTGAAGGTTTGGGGGAGACCCAGTACTTC.

The chain carries TRBV7-9 and TRBJ1-2; D unclear. Germline V gene data show CDR1 as SEHNR and CDR2 as FQNEAQ (reference sequence). V was pared by 10 bases and J by 2 bases, with 14 bases between. This CDR3 is 13 amino acids long. CDR3 DNA: TGTGCCACCGTGACGGGCTCGAACTATGGCTACACCTTC. Its protein is CATVTGSNYGYTF.

The gene calls are TRBV10-3 and TRBJ1-5; D is undetermined. The CDR3 length is 14 residues. Germline CDR1 reads ENHRY; CDR2 reads SYGVKD. Trimming shortened V by 10 bases and J by 0 bases, and 13 bases separated the two germline ends. The CDR3 loop is CATTPGSSNQPQHF. The CDR3 region has the DNA TGTGCCACGACCCCGGGTTCTAGCAATCAGCCCCAGCATTTT.

This chain uses TRBV7-6 with TRBJ1-5; D remains ambiguous. CDR1 and CDR2 (germline): SGHVS, FNYEAQ. V was clipped by 2 bases and J by 0 bases, with 8 bases between them. The length of the CDR3 is 15 residues. CDR3 in amino acids: CASSLNGNSNQPQHF. CDR3 DNA sequence: TGTGCCAGCAGCTTAAATGGGAATAGCAATCAGCCCCAGCATTTT.

The genes are TRBV19 and TRBJ2-1, with 7 bases fitting TRBD2. Germline trimming cut 4 bases from V and 6 bases from J; bases unmatched to any gene: 9. In germline, CDR1 is LNHDA, CDR2 SQIVND (reference sequence). The CDR3 length is 15 residues. The DNA for the CDR3 is TGTGCCAGTAGTAAAGGGTGGGAGGGGAGCAATGAGCAGTTCTTC. It codes for CASSKGWEGSNEQFF. The whole variable domain, remainder taken from reference TRBV19 and TRBJ2-1, is DGGITQSPKYLFRKEGQNVTLSCEQNLNHDAMYWYRQDPGQGLRLIYYSQIVNDFQKGDIAEGYSVSREKKESFPLTVTSAQKNPTAFYLCASSKGWEGSNEQFFGPGTRLTVL.

This chain links TRBV16 with TRBJ1-1; weak D call: TRBD1 (6 bases). Germline CDR1 reads KGHSY; CDR2 reads FQNENV. Trimming took 3 bases from V and 1 from J, leaving 15 bases between them. This CDR3 region has 16 residues. CDR3 sequence: CASSHPTGFRNTEAFF. The DNA of the CDR3 is TGTGCCAGCAGCCACCCTACAGGGTTTCGGAACACTGAAGCTTTCTTT.

In regard to this clone: The junction departs from the called germline gene at one end, perhaps through a read error. The V call is TRBV7-7, the J call TRBJ2-7, with D possibly TRBD2 on 5 matching bases. Per germline, CDR1 SSHAT and CDR2 FNYEAQ (reference sequence). The CDR3 runs to 13 residues. DNA for the CDR3: TGTGCTAGCAGCTCCCCGGGGATGAACGAGCAGTACTTC. Its protein is CASSSPGMNEQYF.

V usage is TRBV18 and J usage is TRBJ2-3, with 14 bases fitting TRBD2. Unmatched junction bases numbered 5, after V lost 2 bases and J lost 4 bases. Germline V gene lookup returns CDR1 KGHSH and CDR2 LQKENI. The CDR3 totals 17 residues. CDR3 region: CASSPRGLAGASDTQYF. CDR3 nucleotide sequence: TGTGCCAGCTCACCAAGGGGACTAGCGGGAGCATCAGATACGCAGTATTTT.